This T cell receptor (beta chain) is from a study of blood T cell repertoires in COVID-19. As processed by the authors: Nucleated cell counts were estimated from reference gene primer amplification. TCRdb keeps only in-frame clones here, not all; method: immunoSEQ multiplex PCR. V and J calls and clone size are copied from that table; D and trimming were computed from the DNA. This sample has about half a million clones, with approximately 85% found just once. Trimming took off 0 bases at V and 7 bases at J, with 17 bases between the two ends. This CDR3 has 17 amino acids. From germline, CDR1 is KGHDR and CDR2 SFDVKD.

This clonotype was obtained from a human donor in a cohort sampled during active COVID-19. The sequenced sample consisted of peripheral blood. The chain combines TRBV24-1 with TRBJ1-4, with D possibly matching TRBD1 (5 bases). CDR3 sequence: CATSDLSAAGRGEKLFF. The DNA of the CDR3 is TGTGCCACCAGTGATTTGAGTGCGGCAGGGCGGGGTGAAAAACTGTTTTTT.